Below, one T cell receptor beta chain is given with its context. CDR1 and CDR2 (germline): SGHAT, FQNNGV. After removal of 6 bases from V and 1 base from J, the junction contained 0 bases not matched to a gene. The CDR3 runs 13 residues. This record comes from a study of T cell changes during pregnancy in multiple sclerosis. Method: immunoSEQ multiplex PCR; TCRdb's copy keeps in-frame clones and lacks some. Of about 72,000 clones in the sample, about 90% were seen once. The chain joins TRBV11-2 to TRBJ2-3; 8 bases line up with TRBD1. The material was peripheral blood, obtained in the second trimester of pregnancy. The TCR originated in a female donor with multiple sclerosis, enrolled in a pregnancy study. CDR3 nucleotide sequence: TGTGCCAGCAGGACAGGGGGCACAGATACGCAGTATTTT. It specifies CASRTGGTDTQYF. Filled out from reference TRBV11-2 and TRBJ2-3, the complete variable domain reads EAGVAQSPRYKIIEKRQSVAFWCNPISGHATLYWYQQILGQGPKLLIQFQNNGVVDDSQLPKDRFSAERLKGVDSTLKIQPAKLEDSAVYLCASRTGGTDTQYFGPGTRLTVL.